This T cell receptor beta chain was observed in a study of blood T cells in healthy people across ages. Primed by a sample-barcoded 5' primer and a J-beta primer mix, a second PCR proceeded for about 6 to 12 cycles. TCRdb reanalysed the 5' RACE reads using MiXCR and keeps one entry per CDR3 protein. The profile shows around 1.5 million distinct CDR3 sequences, roughly 45% of them singletons. The CDR3 totals 14 residues. CDR1 is SGDLS and CDR2 is YYNGEE in the germline V gene. Trimming shortened V by 3 bases and J by 6 bases, and 14 bases separated the two germline ends. This sequence originates from a woman aged 18-29 years in good health. Sequencing input: blood. The V and J genes are TRBV9 and TRBJ2-3, with a tentative D call TRBD1 (5 bases). The CDR3 sequence: CASSAWGSPDTQYF. The CDR3 coding sequence is TGTGCCAGCAGCGCGTGGGGCTCTCCGGATACGCAGTATTTT. The complete variable domain, with remaining parts taken from reference TRBV9 and TRBJ2-3, reads DSGVTQTPKHLITATGQRVTLRCSPRSGDLSVYWYQQSLDQGLQFLIQYYNGEERAKGNILERFSAQQFPDLHSELNLSSLELGDSALYFCASSAWGSPDTQYFGPGTRLTVL.